The 30 T cell receptor beta chains below come from one sample, sequenced in a study of cytomegalovirus exposure and HLA in healthy donors. Vbeta (60) and Jbeta (13) primers were used in the PCR. Repertoires were generated with immunoSEQ multiplex PCR, while TCRdb's copy carries only in-frame clones and drops some. Here the sample table reports 74,000 or so clones. The sequenced sample consisted of PBMCs. These receptors were taken from a woman aged 55-70 years in good health and CMV-seronegative.

The V gene is TRBV29-1, the J gene TRBJ2-5; 10 bases map to TRBD2. V shed 1 base and J 2 bases; nucleotides not matched to a gene: 19. The CDR3 totals 20 residues. The germline gives CDR1 SQVTM, CDR2 ANQGSEA. DNA for the CDR3: TGCAGCGTTGAAGGCCAAGACAGGGTACAACTAGCGGGACAGCAAGAGACCCAGTACTTC. This encodes CSVEGQDRVQLAGQQETQYF.

On this clone: One junction end disagrees with the germline gene, perhaps due to a read error. CDR3 nucleotides: TGCGCCAGCAGTGGACAGTACGTCTCGGACTTC. Translated: CASSGQYVSDF. This chain links TRBV10-2 with TRBJ2-7; D perhaps matches TRBD1 (5 bases). CDR1 and CDR2 (germline): WSHSY, SAAADI. The CDR3 consists of 11 residues.

The chain employs TRBV7-9 and TRBJ2-5; 8 nucleotides agree with TRBD2. Per germline, CDR1 SEHNR and CDR2 FQNEAQ (reference sequence). The length of the CDR3 is 17 residues. Germline trimming cut 1 base from V and 0 bases from J; bases unmatched to any gene: 7. CDR3 bases: TGTGCCAGCAGCTTAGGGCCGGCTAGCGGGTACCAAGAGACCCAGTACTTC. It specifies CASSLGPASGYQETQYF.

CDR3 bases: TGTGCCAGCTCACCACCGGGCAGGACAGATTCTAGCACAGATACGCAGTATTTT. It codes for CASSPPGRTDSSTDTQYF. This sequence joins TRBV18 and TRBJ2-3; TRBD1 might be the D (6 bases). The V gene lost 0 bases and the J gene lost 0 bases, with 16 bases spanning the gap. Germline V lookup: CDR1 KGHSH, CDR2 LQKENI. CDR3 length: 18 amino acids.

CDR3 nucleotides: TGTGCCAGCAGCGTAGGTCTAGCGGGAAATACGCAGTATTTT. Its translation: CASSVGLAGNTQYF. The chain links TRBV9 to TRBJ2-3; 9 positions agree with TRBD2. CDR1 is SGDLS, CDR2 YYNGEE, per germline. This CDR3 spans 14 amino acids. The ends lost 0 bases at V and 7 bases at J; junction bases unmatched: 3.

V gene TRBV5-1 combines with J gene TRBJ2-5; TRBD1 agrees at 8 bases. V lost 5 bases to trimming and J lost 2 bases; unmatched junction nucleotides: 8. In germline, CDR1 is SGHRS, CDR2 YFSETQ. The CDR3 is 15 residues long. The CDR3 sequence: CASRLLGQGQETQYF. The CDR3 DNA follows: TGCGCCAGCAGGTTGCTCGGACAGGGTCAAGAGACCCAGTACTTC.

The chain has TRBV28 and TRBJ1-2; D remains unclear. The CDR3 loop spans 15 amino acids. Deletions cut 6 bases from V and 7 bases from J, with 21 bases between. Germline V CDR1 and CDR2: MDHEN, SYDVKM. CDR3 sequence reads: CASRKHDSGDRGYTF. The DNA of the CDR3 is TGTGCCAGCAGGAAACACGACTCCGGGGATCGTGGCTACACCTTC.

The V gene is TRBV2, the J gene TRBJ2-6, with 9 nucleotides matching TRBD1. The V gene's germline CDR1 is SNHLY and CDR2 FYNNEI. The CDR3 runs 16 residues. With 8 bases clipped from V and 0 bases from J, the junction kept 5 bases outside the gene matches. CDR3 sequence (DNA): TGTGCCAGCTCGGACAGGGGTTTCTCTGGGGCCAACGTCCTGACTTTC. It translates to CASSDRGFSGANVLTF.

The chain combines TRBV27 with TRBJ2-7; 7 nucleotides agree with TRBD1. This CDR3 has 15 amino acids. CDR1 and CDR2 (germline): MNHEY, SMNVEV (reference sequence). Unmatched junction bases numbered 9, after V lost 5 bases and J lost 2 bases. The CDR3 sequence: CASSPGTAGTYEQYF. DNA for the CDR3: TGTGCCAGCAGTCCTGGGACAGCCGGGACCTACGAGCAGTACTTC.

The chain couples TRBV4-2 to TRBJ2-1; TRBD1 is a possible D gene (6 bases). CDR3 length: 15 residues. Trimming removed 4 bases at V and 4 bases at J, with 14 bases between. CDR1 and CDR2 (germline): LGHNA, YNFKEQ. The CDR3 DNA sequence: TGTGCCAGCAGCCCCCCCGGGACACAGTACAATGAGCAGTTCTTC. Translated: CASSPPGTQYNEQFF.

The chain couples TRBV7-6 to TRBJ1-4, with TRBD1 identical over 7 bases. Unmatched junction bases numbered 14, after V lost 5 bases and J lost 8 bases. CDR3 length equals 16 residues. Per the germline V gene, CDR1 is SGHVS and CDR2 is FNYEAQ. The chain's CDR3 is CASSAGGGTVQEKLFF. The CDR3 DNA is TGTGCCAGCAGCGCCGGGGGTGGGACAGTCCAGGAAAAACTGTTTTTT.

This chain connects TRBV28 to TRBJ1-2; tentatively, D is TRBD1 (6 bases). The CDR3 has 12 amino acids. Germline-derived CDR1 and CDR2 are MDHEN and SYDVKM. Trimming shortened V by 8 bases and J by 8 bases, and 15 bases separated the two germline ends. CDR3 in amino acids: CASFQGGGGYTF. CDR3 sequence (DNA): TGTGCCAGCTTCCAAGGGGGAGGGGGCTACACCTTC.

The chain has TRBV5-1 and TRBJ2-1; 11 positions match TRBD2. The CDR3 is 16 residues long. Losses at the gene ends were 2 bases for V and 2 bases for J; bases not matched to a gene: 3. In germline, CDR1 is SGHRS, CDR2 YFSETQ. As DNA, the CDR3 is TGCGCCAGCAGCTTATTAGCGGGAGGGGCCTACAATGAGCAGTTCTTC. Translated, it gives CASSLLAGGAYNEQFF.

As to this clone: Sequence at one end of the junction differs from germline and may be a read error. This CDR3 is also generated by other DNA sequences in the sample. The chain combines TRBV10-3 with TRBJ2-3, with TRBD2 identical over 9 bases. The germline V gene has CDR1 ENHRY and CDR2 SYGVKD. This CDR3 is 17 amino acids long. The CDR3 bases are TGTGCCATCAGTGAGTCAGCGGGAGGTTGGCAGGGGGATACGCAGTATTTC. Translation: CAISESAGGWQGDTQYF.

The chain's CDR3 is CASSRTLVGEKLFF. The CDR3 DNA follows: TGTGCCAGCAGCCGAACCCTGGTCGGGGAAAAACTGTTTTTT. The chain links TRBV25-1 to TRBJ1-4; D unclear. Germline loops: CDR1 MGHDK, CDR2 SYGVNS. The CDR3 totals 14 residues. V gave up 6 bases and J gave up 8 bases, with 16 bases separating them.

The chain uses TRBV27 and TRBJ2-7; maybe TRBD1 (6 bases). This CDR3 contains 13 residues. Trimming left V 6 bases short and J 1 base short, with 10 bases between. The germline V gene encodes CDR1 MNHEY and CDR2 SMNVEV (reference sequence). CDR3 sequence: CASRPRGSYEQYF. The CDR3 nucleotides are TGTGCCAGCAGGCCCAGGGGTTCCTACGAGCAGTACTTC.

This chain joins TRBV7-6 and TRBJ1-1; TRBD1 aligns across 7 bases. The V gene's germline CDR1 is SGHVS and CDR2 FNYEAQ. There are 14 residues in the CDR3. The V gene end was trimmed by 3 bases and the J gene end by 0 bases; junction bases not matched to a gene: 1. The CDR3 DNA reads TGTGCCAGCAGCTTGACAGGGTTGAACACTGAAGCTTTCTTT. Translated: CASSLTGLNTEAFF.

V usage is TRBV11-1 and J usage is TRBJ1-1; TRBD1 agrees at 7 bases. This CDR3 is built from 14 residues. Per germline, CDR1 SGHAT and CDR2 FQDESV (reference sequence). The ends lost 4 bases at V and 5 bases at J; junction bases unmatched: 7. CDR3 sequence: CASSSYRGRTEAFF. CDR3 DNA: TGTGCCAGCAGCTCCTACAGGGGAAGGACTGAAGCTTTCTTT.

V and J are TRBV28 and TRBJ1-1; D not resolved. This CDR3 has 14 residues. The germline V gene has CDR1 MDHEN and CDR2 SYDVKM. Between the trimmed V and J ends, which lost 1 base and 0 bases, there was a span of 6 bases. CDR3 nucleotides: TGTGCCAGCAGTTTATCGTGGCTGAACACTGAAGCTTTCTTT. Translating it yields CASSLSWLNTEAFF.

The CDR3 DNA sequence: TGCGCCAGCAGCCCCGGGACAGACTATCAGCCCCAGCATTTT. Its translation: CASSPGTDYQPQHF. The chain has TRBV5-1 and TRBJ1-5, with 7 bases fitting TRBD1. The V gene end was trimmed by 4 bases and the J gene end by 5 bases; junction bases not matched to a gene: 6. Looked up from germline, CDR1 is SGHRS and CDR2 is YFSETQ. CDR3 length: 14 amino acids.

The V call is TRBV5-1, the J call TRBJ2-2; 8 bases are shared with TRBD2. CDR1 is SGHRS and CDR2 is YFSETQ in the germline V gene. V was clipped by 1 base and J by 0 bases; unmatched bases: 2. The CDR3 has 16 amino acids. The CDR3 DNA is TGCGCCAGCAGCTTGAGCGGGAGTCCGAACACCGGGGAGCTGTTTTTT. It is translated as CASSLSGSPNTGELFF.

This chain uses TRBV30 with TRBJ1-5; 7 nucleotides match TRBD1. Germline V gene data show CDR1 as GTSNPN and CDR2 as SVGIG (reference sequence). This CDR3 has 13 residues. V shed 3 bases and J 3 bases; nucleotides not matched to a gene: 2. CDR3 protein: CAWRGQVNQPQHF. In DNA, the CDR3 is TGTGCCTGGAGAGGACAGGTCAATCAGCCCCAGCATTTT.

As regards this clone: At one boundary the junction diverges from the germline segment, which might be a read error. V and J are TRBV9 and TRBJ2-1, with D maybe TRBD2 (6 bases). Germline V gives CDR1 SGDLS, CDR2 YYNGEE. The CDR3 runs to 13 residues. CDR3 sequence reads: CASSGVSYNEQFF. For the CDR3, the DNA is TGTGCCAGTAGCGGAGTTTCCTACAATGAGCAGTTCTTC.

The V and J genes are TRBV29-1 and TRBJ1-1; D possibly corresponds to TRBD1 (5 bases). Germline V gene data show CDR1 as SQVTM and CDR2 as ANQGSEA. There are 14 residues in the CDR3. V lost 1 base, J lost 7 bases, and 16 bases lay in between. CDR3 in DNA: TGCAGCGTTGAAGCCCCTAGCGGGGCCTTTGAAGCTTTCTTT. It specifies CSVEAPSGAFEAFF.

The gene calls are TRBV2 and TRBJ1-1, with TRBD1 matching 11 bases. The CDR3 is 18 amino acids. Germline trimming cut 2 bases from V and 4 bases from J; bases unmatched to any gene: 12. CDR1 and CDR2 (germline): SNHLY, FYNNEI. CDR3 protein: CASSESSGQGARGTEAFF. The CDR3 coding sequence is TGTGCCAGCAGTGAAAGTAGCGGACAGGGGGCGCGAGGCACTGAAGCTTTCTTT.

The chain links TRBV4-2 to TRBJ2-2; the match to TRBD2 covers 10 bases. Per the germline V gene, CDR1 is LGHNA and CDR2 is YNFKEQ. V was pared by 2 bases and J by 3 bases, with 3 bases of the junction left unmatched. This CDR3 contains 16 residues. CDR3 loop: CASSQFLAGDTGELFF. As DNA, the CDR3 is TGTGCCAGCAGCCAATTCCTAGCGGGAGACACCGGGGAGCTGTTTTTT.

The rearrangement links TRBV27 to TRBJ2-6; D is undetermined. V lost 5 bases to trimming and J lost 3 bases, with 8 bases between them. The germline CDR1 and CDR2 sequences are MNHEY and SMNVEV (reference sequence). The length of the CDR3 is 14 residues. For the CDR3, the DNA is TGTGCCAGCAGTCCCACAAGTGGGGCCAACGTCCTGACTTTC. Protein: CASSPTSGANVLTF.

V is TRBV11-2 and J is TRBJ2-1, with 9 bases aligning to TRBD1. The CDR3 runs to 13 residues. Per the germline V gene, CDR1 is SGHAT and CDR2 is FQNNGV. Trimming took 7 bases from V and 5 from J; bases not matched to a gene: 3. The CDR3 is CASTGTGNNEQFF. CDR3 nucleotides: TGTGCCAGCACCGGGACAGGGAACAATGAGCAGTTCTTC. The full variable domain, completed using reference TRBV11-2 and TRBJ2-1, is EAGVAQSPRYKIIEKRQSVAFWCNPISGHATLYWYQQILGQGPKLLIQFQNNGVVDDSQLPKDRFSAERLKGVDSTLKIQPAKLEDSAVYLCASTGTGNNEQFFGPGTRLTVL.

The CDR3 sequence is CASSLGPTGGAGIQETQYF. CDR3 nucleotides: TGCGCCAGCAGCTTGGGTCCTACAGGGGGCGCAGGGATCCAAGAGACCCAGTACTTC. The chain recombines TRBV5-1 with TRBJ2-5, with TRBD1 matching over 9 bases. The CDR3 has 19 amino acids. CDR1 SGHRS and CDR2 YFSETQ come from the germline V gene. After removal of 0 bases from V and 1 base from J, the junction contained 13 bases not matched to a gene.

The chain recombines TRBV2 with TRBJ1-2; tentatively, D is TRBD1 (5 bases). CDR1 and CDR2 (germline): SNHLY, FYNNEI. Trimming left V 3 bases short and J 2 bases short, with 13 bases between. This CDR3 contains 15 residues. CDR3 DNA: TGTGCCAGCAGTGAGTGGGGGGAGGCAAACTATGGCTACACCTTC. It specifies CASSEWGEANYGYTF. The complete variable domain, with remaining parts taken from reference TRBV2 and TRBJ1-2, reads EPEVTQTPSHQVTQMGQEVILRCVPISNHLYFYWYRQILGQKVEFLVSFYNNEISEKSEIFDDQFSVERPDGSNFTLKIRSTKLEDSAMYFCASSEWGEANYGYTFGSGTRLTVV.